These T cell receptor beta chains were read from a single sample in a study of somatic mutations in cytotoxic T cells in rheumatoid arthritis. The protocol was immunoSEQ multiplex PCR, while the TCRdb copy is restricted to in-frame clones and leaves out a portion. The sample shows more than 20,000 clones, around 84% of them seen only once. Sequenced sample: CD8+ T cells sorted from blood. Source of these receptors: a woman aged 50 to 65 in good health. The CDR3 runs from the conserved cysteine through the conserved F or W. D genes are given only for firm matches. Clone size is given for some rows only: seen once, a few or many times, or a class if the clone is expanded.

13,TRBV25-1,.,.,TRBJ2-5,TGTGCCAGCAGTGAGGGGAGCCAAGAGACCCAGTACTTC,CASSEGSQETQYF
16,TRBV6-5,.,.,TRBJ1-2,TGTGCCAGCAGTTACTCTGCTGGGGGGGGTAACTATGGCTACACCTTC,CASSYSAGGGNYGYTF
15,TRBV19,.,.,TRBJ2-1,TGTGCCAGTACGAAAGACTTGAGCTCCTACAATGAGCAGTTCTTC,CASTKDLSSYNEQFF
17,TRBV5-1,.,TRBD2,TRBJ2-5,TGCGCCAGCAGCTTGGAACTAGCGGGGATCCAGCAAGAGACCCAGTACTTC,CASSLELAGIQQETQYF
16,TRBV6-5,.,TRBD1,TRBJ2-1,TGTGCCAGCAGTTACCAGGGACAGGGGTGGGGAAATGAGCAGTTCTTC,CASSYQGQGWGNEQFF
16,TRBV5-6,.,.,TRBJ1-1,TGTGCCAGCAGCACCTATGTGGGTTTGTTGGACACTGAAGCTTTCTTT,CASSTYVGLLDTEAFF
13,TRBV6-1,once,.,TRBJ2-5,TGTGCCAGCAGTGAAGAGGACTCTCAGACCCAGTACTTC,CASSEEDSQTQYF
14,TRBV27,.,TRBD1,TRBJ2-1,TGTGCCAGCAGTATCGGGACAGGGGGCAATGAGCAGTTCTTC,CASSIGTGGNEQFF
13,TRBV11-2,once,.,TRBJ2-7,TGTGCCAGCAGCGTGGGGACACTCTACGAGCAGTACTTC,CASSVGTLYEQYF
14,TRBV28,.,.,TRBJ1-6,TGTGCCAGCAGTTTATTTGGAAACAATTCACCCCTCCACTTT,CASSLFGNNSPLHF
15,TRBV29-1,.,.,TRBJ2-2,TGCAGCGTTGAAGCGACAGACGCTCCCACCGGGGAGCTGTTTTTT,CSVEATDAPTGELFF
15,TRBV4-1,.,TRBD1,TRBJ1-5,TGCGCCAGCAGCCAATGGACAGGGGCTAATCAGCCCCAGCATTTT,CASSQWTGANQPQHF
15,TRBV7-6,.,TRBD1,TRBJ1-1,TGTGCCAGCAGCTCGGGACAGGGCCTTAACACTGAAGCTTTCTTT,CASSSGQGLNTEAFF
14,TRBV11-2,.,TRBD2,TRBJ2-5,TGTGCCAGCAGCCCTAGCGGCGAGAGCGAGACCCAGTACTTC,CASSPSGESETQYF